Shown below are 14 T cell receptor beta chains from a single sample sequenced in a study of blood T cells in healthy people across ages. Sample-barcoded 5' priming and a J-beta primer mix drove a second PCR of about 7 to 11 cycles. TCRdb reanalysed the 5' RACE reads using MiXCR and keeps one entry per CDR3 protein. The table has 1.5 million or so distinct CDR3 sequences, 42% seen once. Specimen: blood. Every receptor here comes from a woman between 18 and 29 years old in good health.

The V call is TRBV10-3, the J call TRBJ2-3, with 7 bases fitting TRBD2. The J segment lost 0 bases and the V segment lost 4 bases, leaving 1 base of the junction unmatched. The CDR3 has 14 amino acids. Germline V gives CDR1 ENHRY, CDR2 SYGVKD. The CDR3 nucleotides are TGTGCCATCAGTGCTAGCGGTAGCACAGATACGCAGTATTTT. It translates to CAISASGSTDTQYF.

In this sample, this clonotype turned up a few times. The gene calls are TRBV3-1 and TRBJ2-1, with unresolved D. This CDR3 region has 14 residues. The V end was cut by 4 bases, the J end by 5 bases, with 12 bases between. Germline lookup yields CDR1 LGHDT and CDR2 YNNKEL (reference sequence). The chain's CDR3 is CASSPDRNDNEQFF. Here the CDR3 DNA reads TGTGCCAGCAGCCCGGACCGTAACGACAATGAGCAGTTCTTC.

The rearrangement uses TRBV7-2 and TRBJ2-7, with D possibly matching TRBD1 (6 bases). The CDR3 runs to 17 residues. Trimming stripped 6 bases from V and 2 bases from J, with 23 bases between. Germline CDR1 and CDR2: SGHTA and FQGNSA. DNA of the CDR3: TGTGCCAGCAGTCCAGCCATTCCGGGACACCGACCCTACGAGCAGTACTTC. This gives the protein CASSPAIPGHRPYEQYF.

The sample holds a few counts of this clonotype. The rearrangement links TRBV20-1 to TRBJ1-5, with D possibly matching TRBD1 (6 bases). Germline CDR1 is DFQATT and CDR2 is SNEGSKA (reference sequence). The CDR3 is 14 amino acids. The V and J ends lost 3 bases and 4 bases respectively, with 13 bases between them. The CDR3, as DNA: TGCAGTGCTAGGCGGGACCAGGGGAATCAGCCCCAGCATTTT. Amino acid sequence: CSARRDQGNQPQHF.

The J gene is TRBJ1-2, the V gene TRBV4-1; D gene ambiguous. The CDR3 sequence is 14 residues long. The germline gives CDR1 MGHRA, CDR2 YSYEKL. V dropped 0 bases and J dropped 8 bases, with 13 bases sitting between them. In DNA, the CDR3 is TGCGCCAGCAGCCAAGAGTACAGTCTAGGCGGCTACACCTTC. Residues: CASSQEYSLGGYTF.

This chain uses TRBV2 with TRBJ1-1, with a possible D match to TRBD1 (5 bases). V was trimmed by 3 bases and J by 6 bases, leaving 11 bases between them. This CDR3 contains 13 residues. Germline CDR1 reads SNHLY; CDR2 reads FYNNEI. The CDR3 protein is CASSDTGEAEAFF. DNA for the CDR3: TGTGCCAGCAGTGACACGGGGGAAGCTGAAGCTTTCTTT.

This clonotype was counted between two and nine times. The gene calls are TRBV7-9 and TRBJ2-3, with D possibly matching TRBD2 (6 bases). V was clipped by 1 base and J by 7 bases, with 12 bases between them. CDR1 is SEHNR and CDR2 is FQNEAQ in the germline V gene (reference sequence). There are 14 residues in the CDR3. The CDR3 DNA reads as TGTGCCAGCAGCTTAGTCGGGCTAGCGAATACGCAGTATTTT. Amino acids: CASSLVGLANTQYF.

The gene calls are TRBV7-2 and TRBJ2-7; D ambiguous. Trimming left V 7 bases short and J 5 bases short, with 12 bases between. CDR1 and CDR2 (germline): SGHTA, FQGNSA. This CDR3 comprises 12 residues. In nucleotides, the CDR3 is TGTGCCAGCACCCTCTTGGGCGACGAGCAGTACTTC. This sequence encodes CASTLLGDEQYF. Full variable domain (outside the CDR3, taken from reference TRBV7-2 and TRBJ2-7): GAGVSQSPSNKVTEKGKDVELRCDPISGHTALYWYRQSLGQGLEFLIYFQGNSAPDKSGLPSDRFSAERTGGSVSTLTIQRTQQEDSAVYLCASTLLGDEQYFGPGTRLTVT.

This clonotype showed up many times. One junction end disagrees with the germline gene, perhaps due to a read error. The chain links TRBV2 to TRBJ1-2; 7 bases are a match to TRBD1. Germline V lookup: CDR1 SNHLY, CDR2 FYNNEI. This CDR3 region has 12 residues. CDR3 in amino acids: CASSGDSYGYTF. DNA for the CDR3: TGCGCCAGCAGTGGGGACAGCTATGGCTACACCTTC.

This CDR3 is CASSIVALQETQYF. The CDR3 DNA is TGTGCCAGTAGTATAGTGGCTCTACAAGAGACCCAGTACTTC. The chain recombines TRBV19 with TRBJ2-5; D uncertain. CDR3 length equals 14 residues. Trimming removed 1 base from V and 2 bases from J, with 8 bases in between. Germline CDR1 reads LNHDA; CDR2 reads SQIVND (reference sequence). The complete variable domain, with remaining parts taken from reference TRBV19 and TRBJ2-5, reads DGGITQSPKYLFRKEGQNVTLSCEQNLNHDAMYWYRQDPGQGLRLIYYSQIVNDFQKGDIAEGYSVSREKKESFPLTVTSAQKNPTAFYLCASSIVALQETQYFGPGTRLLVL.

The genes are TRBV6-1 and TRBJ1-1; 7 bases map to TRBD1. Germline V CDR1 and CDR2: MNHNS, SASEGT. The CDR3 is made up of 16 amino acids. V dropped 6 bases and J dropped 0; count of bases not matched to a gene: 10. The CDR3 spells CASRGFQGGMNTEAFF. CDR3 nucleotides: TGTGCCAGCAGGGGATTTCAGGGGGGAATGAACACTGAAGCTTTCTTT.

The CDR3 sequence: CASSHGGAQVYNEQFF. The CDR3 DNA sequence: TGTGCCAGCAGCCACGGGGGGGCCCAAGTATATAATGAGCAGTTCTTC. The V gene is TRBV3-1, the J gene TRBJ2-1, with 8 positions matching TRBD2. Looked up from germline, CDR1 is LGHDT and CDR2 is YNNKEL (reference sequence). J was trimmed by 7 bases and V by 3 bases; bases with no gene match: 11. The CDR3 runs 16 residues.

Here the CDR3 reads CASSYSNPGDGYTF. In DNA form, the CDR3 reads TGTGCCAGCAGTTACTCGAATCCCGGTGATGGCTACACCTTC. The chain is built from TRBV6-5 and TRBJ1-2; D gene uncertain. Germline V gives CDR1 MNHEY, CDR2 SVGAGI. The V end was cut by 0 bases, the J end by 6 bases, with 11 bases between. The CDR3 sequence is 14 residues long.

The V call is TRBV29-1, the J call TRBJ1-2; TRBD1 aligns across 7 bases. This CDR3 is 14 amino acids long. Germline V lookup: CDR1 SQVTM, CDR2 ANQGSEA. V trimming: 3 bases; J trimming: 8 bases; junction bases outside the gene matches: 12. In nucleotides, the CDR3 is TGCAGCGTTGACAAGCAGGGGGAAACGGCCGGCTACACCTTC. This encodes CSVDKQGETAGYTF.